Listed below are T cell receptor beta chains from one sample, sequenced in a study of T-cell memory formation after mild COVID-19. A single record per CDR3 protein comes from TCRdb applying MiXCR to the 5' RACE reads. Of about 130,000 distinct CDR3 sequences listed, more than 15% are singletons. The sample was PBMCs or a T cell subset sorted from them (not recorded which). These receptors were taken from a man between 18 and 35 years old who had mild COVID-19 (a few samples of this study predate the infection). Cell type and time point are not known. Each CDR3 is given with its conserved first and last residue. A D gene is named only where the DNA matches it firmly. Clone size is not always given. Where it is, it says once, few, many or a class for expanded clones.

d_call	v_call	j_call	clone_size	cdr3_aa	cdr3_nt
TRBD1	TRBV5-1	TRBJ2-2	many	CASSLGQGHTGELFF	TGCGCCAGCAGCTTGGGACAGGGGCACACCGGGGAGCTGTTTTTT
TRBD1	TRBV7-3	TRBJ2-2	NA	CASSLLGTGRTGELFF	TGTGCCAGCAGCCTGCTTGGGACAGGGAGGACCGGGGAGCTGTTTTTT
TRBD1	TRBV12-3/TRBV12-4	TRBJ1-1	NA	CASRRDREAFF	TGTGCCAGCAGGCGGGACAGGGAAGCTTTCTTT
NA	TRBV12-3/TRBV12-4	TRBJ2-1	once	CASSFVTGEVNEQFF	TGTGCCAGCAGTTTCGTTACGGGGGAGGTCAATGAGCAGTTCTTC
NA	TRBV5-1	TRBJ2-2	NA	CASSPGQRNTGELFF	TGCGCCAGCAGCCCCGGACAGAGGAACACCGGGGAGCTGTTTTTT
NA	TRBV6-2/TRBV6-3	TRBJ1-1	once	CASSYRGVGTSGTEAFF	TGTGCCAGCAGTTATAGGGGGGTCGGCACTTCGGGCACTGAAGCTTTCTTT
NA	TRBV5-1	TRBJ2-3	NA	CASSGKIQERAGNPQYF	TGCGCCAGCAGCGGGAAGATACAGGAAAGGGCCGGGAATCCGCAGTATTTT
NA	TRBV6-6	TRBJ2-5	NA	CASSFGAETQYF	TGTGCCAGCAGTTTCGGTGCAGAGACCCAGTACTTC
TRBD2	TRBV7-2	TRBJ2-5	NA	CASSLAGTSRKTQYF	TGTGCCAGCAGCTTAGCGGGGACTAGCAGGAAGACCCAGTACTTC
TRBD1	TRBV4-2	TRBJ1-2	few	CASSPGGPAYGYTF	TGTGCCAGCAGCCCAGGGGGCCCCGCCTATGGCTACACCTTC
NA	TRBV7-3	TRBJ2-7	few	CASSLGGESSYEQYF	TGTGCCAGCAGCTTAGGAGGGGAGAGCTCCTACGAGCAGTACTTC
NA	TRBV7-9	TRBJ2-5	few	CASSLGTRKETQYF	TGTGCCAGCAGCTTAGGTACTAGAAAAGAGACCCAGTACTTC
TRBD1	TRBV5-1	TRBJ1-6	few	CASTRDSNSPLHF	TGCGCCAGCACCCGGGACAGCAATTCACCCCTCCACTTT
NA	TRBV7-9	TRBJ1-6	NA	CASSFSGSPLHF	TGTGCCAGCAGCTTTTCTGGATCACCCCTCCACTTT
NA	TRBV15	TRBJ2-6	few	CATSRAFAANVLTF	TGTGCCACCAGCAGAGCATTTGCGGCCAACGTCCTGACTTTC
TRBD2	TRBV20-1	TRBJ2-5	NA	CSVARAGGPGETQYF	TGCAGTGTTGCCCGAGCGGGGGGGCCGGGGGAGACCCAGTACTTC